The sequence of this T cell receptor (beta chain) was determined in a study of T cell changes during pregnancy in multiple sclerosis. This CDR3 comprises 16 residues. V dropped 1 base and J dropped 0 bases, with 13 bases sitting between them. Per the germline V gene, CDR1 is LGHNA and CDR2 is YNFKEQ. Method: immunoSEQ multiplex PCR; TCRdb's copy keeps in-frame clones and lacks some. The table lists some 77,000 clones, approximately 92% of them singletons, with approximately 2% in the top ten. This specimen was peripheral blood, taken in the second trimester of pregnancy. The TCR sequence derives from a female donor in good health, enrolled as a control in a pregnancy study. The genes are TRBV4-2 and TRBJ2-7, with D perhaps TRBD1 (6 bases). Here the CDR3 reads CASSQVRSGASYEQYF. The CDR3 bases are TGTGCCAGCAGCCAAGTGAGGTCAGGGGCCTCCTACGAGCAGTACTTC.